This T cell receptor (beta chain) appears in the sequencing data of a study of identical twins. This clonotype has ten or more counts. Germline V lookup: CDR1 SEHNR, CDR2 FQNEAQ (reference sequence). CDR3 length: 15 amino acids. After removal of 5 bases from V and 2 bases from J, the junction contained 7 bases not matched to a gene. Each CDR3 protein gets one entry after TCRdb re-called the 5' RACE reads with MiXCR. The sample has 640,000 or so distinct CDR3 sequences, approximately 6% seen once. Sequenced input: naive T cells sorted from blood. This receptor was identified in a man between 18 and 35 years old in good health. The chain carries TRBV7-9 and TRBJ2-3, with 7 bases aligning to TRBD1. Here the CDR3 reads CASSLRDSSTDTQYF. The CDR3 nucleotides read TGTGCCAGCAGCCTCCGGGACAGCTCCACAGATACGCAGTATTTT. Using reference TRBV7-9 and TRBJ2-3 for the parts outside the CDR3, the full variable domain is DTGVSQNPRHKITKRGQNVTFRCDPISEHNRLYWYRQTLGQGPEFLTYFQNEAQLEKSRLLSDRFSAERPKGSFSTLEIQRTEQGDSAMYLCASSLRDSSTDTQYFGPGTRLTVL.